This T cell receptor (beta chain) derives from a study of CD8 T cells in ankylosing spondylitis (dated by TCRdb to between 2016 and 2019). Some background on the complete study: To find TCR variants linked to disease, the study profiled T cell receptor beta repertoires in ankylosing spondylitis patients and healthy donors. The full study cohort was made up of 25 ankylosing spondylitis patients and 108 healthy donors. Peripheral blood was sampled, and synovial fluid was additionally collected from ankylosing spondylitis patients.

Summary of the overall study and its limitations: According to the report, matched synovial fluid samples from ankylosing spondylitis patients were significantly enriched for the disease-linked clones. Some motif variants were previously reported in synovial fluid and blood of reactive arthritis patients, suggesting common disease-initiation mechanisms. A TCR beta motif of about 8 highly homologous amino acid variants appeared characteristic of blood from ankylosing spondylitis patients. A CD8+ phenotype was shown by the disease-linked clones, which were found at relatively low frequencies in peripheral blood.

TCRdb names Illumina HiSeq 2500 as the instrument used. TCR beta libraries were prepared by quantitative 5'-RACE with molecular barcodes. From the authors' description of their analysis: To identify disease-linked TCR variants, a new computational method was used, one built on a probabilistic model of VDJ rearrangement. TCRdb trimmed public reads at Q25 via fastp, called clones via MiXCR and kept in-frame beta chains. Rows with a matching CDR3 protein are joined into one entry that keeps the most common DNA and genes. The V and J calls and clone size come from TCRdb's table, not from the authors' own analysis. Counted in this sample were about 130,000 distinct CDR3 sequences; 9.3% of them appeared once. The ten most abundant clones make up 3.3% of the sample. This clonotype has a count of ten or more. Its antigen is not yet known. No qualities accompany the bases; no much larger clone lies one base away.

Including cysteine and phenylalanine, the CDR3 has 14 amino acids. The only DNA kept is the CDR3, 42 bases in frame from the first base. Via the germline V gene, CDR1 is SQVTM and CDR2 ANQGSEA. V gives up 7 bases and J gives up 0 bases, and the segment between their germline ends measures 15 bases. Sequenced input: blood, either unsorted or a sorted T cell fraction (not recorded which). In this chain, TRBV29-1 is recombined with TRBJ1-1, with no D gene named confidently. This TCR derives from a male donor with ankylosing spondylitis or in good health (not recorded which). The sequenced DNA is TGCAGCGGGACTAGGTTGCTGATGAACACTGAAGCTTTCTTT. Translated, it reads CSGTRLLMNTEAFF.